One and the same sample provided the 7 T cell receptor beta chains below, sequenced in a study of blood T cell repertoires in COVID-19. Repertoires were generated with immunoSEQ multiplex PCR, while TCRdb's copy carries only in-frame clones and drops some. Of 140,000 to 150,000 clones detected, about 80% appear once; the ten largest clones hold about 5%. Sequencing was done on a sample of peripheral blood. These receptors were obtained from a human donor in a cohort sampled during active COVID-19.

This chain joins TRBV28 and TRBJ1-2, with 9 positions matching TRBD1. This CDR3 region has 14 residues. Per the germline V gene, CDR1 is MDHEN and CDR2 is SYDVKM. Trimming at V came to 6 bases and at J to 2 bases, leaving 4 bases not matched to a gene. CDR3 nucleotides: TGTGCCAGCAGAACACAGGGGGCGAACTATGGCTACACCTTC. This translates into CASRTQGANYGYTF.

The J gene is TRBJ1-6, the V gene TRBV6-5; D may be TRBD1 (6 bases). Germline loops: CDR1 MNHEY, CDR2 SVGAGI. The germline V and J ends were trimmed by 0 bases and 10 bases, with 16 bases remaining between them. The CDR3 is made up of 16 amino acids. The CDR3 is CASSYSAPPGGSPLHF. Written as DNA, the CDR3 is TGTGCCAGCAGTTACTCGGCCCCCCCTGGGGGCTCACCCCTCCACTTT.

This sequence joins TRBV6-1 and TRBJ1-1; D remains ambiguous. Germline V CDR1 and CDR2: MNHNS, SASEGT. V was clipped by 2 bases and J by 9 bases, with 13 bases between them. This CDR3 is built from 13 residues. The CDR3, as DNA: TGTGCCAGCAGTGAATTTATAGGAGGGCAAGCTTTCTTT. This codes for CASSEFIGGQAFF.

This chain joins TRBV7-9 and TRBJ2-7; 9 bases fit TRBD2. Germline V lookup: CDR1 SEHNR, CDR2 FQNEAQ (reference sequence). The CDR3 runs 15 residues. V lost 5 bases and J lost 0; bases outside the gene matches: 5. In DNA, the CDR3 is TGTGCCAGCAGCGTTAGCGGGGGAAGCTCCTACGAGCAGTACGTC. Residues: CASSVSGGSSYEQYV.

V is TRBV18 and J is TRBJ2-5, with 7 bases aligning to TRBD1. Trimming removed 3 bases from V and 1 base from J; junction bases left unmatched: 2. CDR3 length equals 14 residues. CDR1 is KGHSH and CDR2 is LQKENI in the germline V gene. The CDR3 spells CASSPRDSQETQYF. CDR3 sequence (DNA): TGTGCCAGCTCACCCCGGGACAGCCAAGAGACCCAGTACTTC.

The J gene is TRBJ2-3, the V gene TRBV10-3, with D unclear. The CDR3 loop spans 13 amino acids. Trimming cost V 7 bases and J 4 bases, with 12 bases left between them. In germline, CDR1 is ENHRY, CDR2 SYGVKD. CDR3: CAIMGSNADTQYF. The CDR3, as DNA: TGTGCCATCATGGGCAGCAACGCAGATACGCAGTATTTT.

This chain connects TRBV9 to TRBJ2-2; D is unclear. In germline, CDR1 is SGDLS, CDR2 YYNGEE. This CDR3 has 13 amino acids. The V end was cut by 3 bases, the J end by 5 bases, with 8 bases between. The CDR3 sequence: CASSAPVTGELFF. The CDR3 nucleotides are TGTGCCAGCAGCGCCCCAGTGACCGGGGAGCTGTTTTTT.